This T cell receptor (beta chain) came from a study of shared clonotypes between healthy human individuals. General study results and limits: In general, naive subsets displayed greater estimated richness than memory subsets did. Naive CD4 clonotypes were shared across a few donors at roughly 5.5%.

As for this clone: Its target is unknown.

TCRdb's copy holds only in-frame clones and misses some; the assay was immunoSEQ multiplex PCR. Of around 2.5 million clones detected, roughly 93% appear once; the ten largest clones hold 0.35% to 0.45%. The receptor's source is a man aged 18-30 years in good health. Some clones in this sample may be carry-over from other donors' samples. The sample was naive CD4+ T cells from PBMCs. Subset described: CD45RA+ positively selected.

CDR3 DNA: TGTGCCAGCAGTGAATATGGGACAGGTGCGGGGCCCCAGTACTTC. This gives the protein CASSEYGTGAGPQYF. The chain couples TRBV25-1 to TRBJ2-5; 8 bases agree with TRBD1. V gave up 0 bases and J gave up 9 bases; unmatched junction bases: 9. Germline CDR1 and CDR2: MGHDK and SYGVNS. This CDR3 has 15 amino acids.